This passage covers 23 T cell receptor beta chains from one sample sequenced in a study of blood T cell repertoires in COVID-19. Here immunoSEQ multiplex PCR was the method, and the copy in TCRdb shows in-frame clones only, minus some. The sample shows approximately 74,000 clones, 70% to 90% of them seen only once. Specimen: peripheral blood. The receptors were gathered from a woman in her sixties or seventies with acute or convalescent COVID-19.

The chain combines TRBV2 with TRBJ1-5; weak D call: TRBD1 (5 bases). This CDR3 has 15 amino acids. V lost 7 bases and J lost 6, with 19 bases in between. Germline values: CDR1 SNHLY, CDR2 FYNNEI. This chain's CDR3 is CASNLDSPAGQPQHF. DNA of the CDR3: TGTGCCAGCAATCTAGACAGCCCCGCCGGTCAGCCCCAGCATTTT.

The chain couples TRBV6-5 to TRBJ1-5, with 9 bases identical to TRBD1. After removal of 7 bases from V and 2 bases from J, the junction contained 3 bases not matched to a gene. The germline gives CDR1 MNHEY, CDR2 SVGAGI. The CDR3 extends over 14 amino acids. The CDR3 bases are TGTGCCAGCATTCGGACAGGGGGCAATCAGCCCCAGCATTTT. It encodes CASIRTGGNQPQHF.

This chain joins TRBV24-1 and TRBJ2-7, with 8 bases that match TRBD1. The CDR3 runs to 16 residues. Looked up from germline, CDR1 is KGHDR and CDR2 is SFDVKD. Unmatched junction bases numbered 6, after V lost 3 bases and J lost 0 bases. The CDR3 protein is CATSDNTGGSSYEQYV. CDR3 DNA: TGTGCCACCAGTGATAACACAGGGGGAAGCTCCTACGAGCAGTACGTC.

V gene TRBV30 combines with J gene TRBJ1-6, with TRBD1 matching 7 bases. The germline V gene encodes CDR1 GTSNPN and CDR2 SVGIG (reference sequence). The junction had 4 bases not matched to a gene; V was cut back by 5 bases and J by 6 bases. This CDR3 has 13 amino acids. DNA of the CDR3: TGTGCCTGGGACCGGGACAGTAATTCACCCCTCCACTTT. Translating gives CAWDRDSNSPLHF.

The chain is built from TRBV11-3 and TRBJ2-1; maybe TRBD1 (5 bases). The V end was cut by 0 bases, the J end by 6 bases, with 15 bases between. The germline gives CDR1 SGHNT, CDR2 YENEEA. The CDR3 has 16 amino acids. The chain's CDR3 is CASSLDGQGFLNEQFF. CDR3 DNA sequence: TGTGCCAGCAGCTTAGATGGGCAGGGTTTCCTCAATGAGCAGTTCTTC.

CDR3 sequence reads: CASSPGGQPTDTQYF. CDR3 coding DNA: TGTGCCAGCAGCCCGGGCGGACAGCCCACAGATACGCAGTATTTT. The V call is TRBV5-4, the J call TRBJ2-3; D is perhaps TRBD1 (6 bases). Germline loops: CDR1 SGHNT, CDR2 YYREEE (reference sequence). The CDR3 has 15 amino acids. V was clipped by 4 bases and J by 2 bases, with 14 bases between them.

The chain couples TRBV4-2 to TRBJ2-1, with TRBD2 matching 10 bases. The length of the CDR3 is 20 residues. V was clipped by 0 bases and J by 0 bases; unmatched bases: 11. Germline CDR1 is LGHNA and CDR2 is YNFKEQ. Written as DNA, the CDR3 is TGTGCCAGCAGCCAAGAACCTAGCGGGAGAGGACGGATCTCCTACAATGAGCAGTTCTTC. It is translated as CASSQEPSGRGRISYNEQFF.

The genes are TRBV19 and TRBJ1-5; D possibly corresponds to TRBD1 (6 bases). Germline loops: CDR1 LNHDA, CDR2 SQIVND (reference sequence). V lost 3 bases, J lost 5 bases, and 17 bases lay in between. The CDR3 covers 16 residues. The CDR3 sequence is CASSILRGARDQPQHF. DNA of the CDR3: TGTGCCAGTAGTATCTTGCGGGGGGCAAGGGATCAGCCCCAGCATTTT.

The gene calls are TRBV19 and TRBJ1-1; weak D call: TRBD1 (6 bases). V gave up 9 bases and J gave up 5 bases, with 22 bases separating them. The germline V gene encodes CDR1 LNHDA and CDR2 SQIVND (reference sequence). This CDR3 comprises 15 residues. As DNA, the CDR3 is TGTGCCAGCTCCGATCAGCGGGGAGGGGGTACTGAAGCTTTCTTT. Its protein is CASSDQRGGGTEAFF.

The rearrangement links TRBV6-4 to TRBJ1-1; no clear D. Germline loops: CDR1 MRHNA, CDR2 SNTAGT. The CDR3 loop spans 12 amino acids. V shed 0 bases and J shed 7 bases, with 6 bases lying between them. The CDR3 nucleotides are TGTGCCAGCAGTGACTCTGGCGGTGAAGCTTTCTTT. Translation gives CASSDSGGEAFF.

The CDR3 coding sequence is TGTGCCAGCAGGACTATCCTGTTGGGGTCCACCGGGGAGCTGTTTTTT. This gives the protein CASRTILLGSTGELFF. The chain couples TRBV28 to TRBJ2-2; weak D call: TRBD2 (5 bases). Germline-derived CDR1 and CDR2 are MDHEN and SYDVKM. This CDR3 contains 16 residues. V was trimmed by 6 bases and J by 4 bases, leaving 18 bases between them.

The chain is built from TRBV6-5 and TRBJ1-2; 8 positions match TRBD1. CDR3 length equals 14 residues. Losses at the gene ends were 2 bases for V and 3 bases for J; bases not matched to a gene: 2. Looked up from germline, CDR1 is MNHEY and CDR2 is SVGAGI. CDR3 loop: CASSYGTGYYGYTF. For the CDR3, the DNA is TGTGCCAGCAGTTACGGGACAGGATACTATGGCTACACCTTC.

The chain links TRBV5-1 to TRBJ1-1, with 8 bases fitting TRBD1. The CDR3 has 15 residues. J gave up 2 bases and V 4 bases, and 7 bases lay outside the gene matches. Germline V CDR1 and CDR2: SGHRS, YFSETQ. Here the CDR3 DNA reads TGCGCCAGCAGCCCCGCCGGGACAGGAAACACTGAAGCTTTCTTT. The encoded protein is CASSPAGTGNTEAFF.

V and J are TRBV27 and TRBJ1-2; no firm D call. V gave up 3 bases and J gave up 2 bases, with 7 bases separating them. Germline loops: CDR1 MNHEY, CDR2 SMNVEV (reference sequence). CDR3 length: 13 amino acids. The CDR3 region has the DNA TGTGCCAGCAGTTTGAGGAGGAACTATGGCTACACCTTC. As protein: CASSLRRNYGYTF.

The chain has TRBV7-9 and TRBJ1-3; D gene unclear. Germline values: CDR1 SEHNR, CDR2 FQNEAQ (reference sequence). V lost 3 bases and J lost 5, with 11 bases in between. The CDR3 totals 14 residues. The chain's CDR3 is CASSLRAERNTIYF. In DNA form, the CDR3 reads TGTGCCAGCAGCTTGAGGGCGGAAAGAAACACCATATATTTT.

The CDR3 DNA reads as TGTGCCAGCAGCTATGGGGCCCTAACTAATGAAAAACTGTTTTTT. It is translated as CASSYGALTNEKLFF. The genes are TRBV7-9 and TRBJ1-4; TRBD1 might be the D (5 bases). Trimming cost V 4 bases and J 1 base, with 10 bases left between them. Looked up from germline, CDR1 is SEHNR and CDR2 is FQNEAQ (reference sequence). CDR3 length: 15 residues.

In nucleotides, the CDR3 is TGCGCCAGCAGCACCCACTTTCCGGGAGTAGACTACAATGAGCAGTTCTTC. Its translation: CASSTHFPGVDYNEQFF. J is TRBJ2-1 and V is TRBV4-3, with D perhaps TRBD2 (6 bases). V lost 5 bases to trimming and J lost 3 bases, with 20 bases between them. The CDR3 has 17 residues. The germline V gene has CDR1 LGHNA and CDR2 YSLEER.

This CDR3 reads CASSEAGGDSNQPQHF. CDR3 nucleotides: TGTGCCAGCAGTGAGGCGGGGGGTGATAGCAATCAGCCCCAGCATTTT. The gene calls are TRBV2 and TRBJ1-5; TRBD1 might be the D (5 bases). V was cut by 3 bases and J by 0 bases, with 12 bases left in between. This CDR3 spans 16 amino acids. In germline, CDR1 is SNHLY, CDR2 FYNNEI. Full variable domain (outside the CDR3, taken from reference TRBV2 and TRBJ1-5): EPEVTQTPSHQVTQMGQEVILRCVPISNHLYFYWYRQILGQKVEFLVSFYNNEISEKSEIFDDQFSVERPDGSNFTLKIRSTKLEDSAMYFCASSEAGGDSNQPQHFGDGTRLSIL.

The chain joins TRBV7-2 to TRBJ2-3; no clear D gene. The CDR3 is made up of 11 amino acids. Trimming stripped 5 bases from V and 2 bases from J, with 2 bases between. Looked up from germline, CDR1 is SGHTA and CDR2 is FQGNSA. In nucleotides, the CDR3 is TGTGCCAGCAGCCTCACAGATACGCAGTATTTT. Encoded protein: CASSLTDTQYF. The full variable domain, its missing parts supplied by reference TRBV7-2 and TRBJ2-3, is GAGVSQSPSNKVTEKGKDVELRCDPISGHTALYWYRQSLGQGLEFLIYFQGNSAPDKSGLPSDRFSAERTGGSVSTLTIQRTQQEDSAVYLCASSLTDTQYFGPGTRLTVL.

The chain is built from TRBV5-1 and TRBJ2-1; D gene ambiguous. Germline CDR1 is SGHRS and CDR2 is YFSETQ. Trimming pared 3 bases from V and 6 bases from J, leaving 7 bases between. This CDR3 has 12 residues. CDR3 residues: CASSSKPNEQFF. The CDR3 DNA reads TGCGCCAGCAGCTCGAAGCCCAATGAGCAGTTCTTC. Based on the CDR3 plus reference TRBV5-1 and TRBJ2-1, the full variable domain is KAGVTQTPRYLIKTRGQQVTLSCSPISGHRSVSWYQQTPGQGLQFLFEYFSETQRNKGNFPGRFSGRQFSNSRSEMNVSTLELGDSALYLCASSSKPNEQFFGPGTRLTVL.

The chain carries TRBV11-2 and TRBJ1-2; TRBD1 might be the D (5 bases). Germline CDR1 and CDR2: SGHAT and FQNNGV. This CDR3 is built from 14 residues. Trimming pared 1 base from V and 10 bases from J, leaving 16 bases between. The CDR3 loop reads CASSLVGRVTDYTF. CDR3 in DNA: TGTGCCAGCAGCTTAGTCGGCAGGGTCACGGACTACACCTTC.

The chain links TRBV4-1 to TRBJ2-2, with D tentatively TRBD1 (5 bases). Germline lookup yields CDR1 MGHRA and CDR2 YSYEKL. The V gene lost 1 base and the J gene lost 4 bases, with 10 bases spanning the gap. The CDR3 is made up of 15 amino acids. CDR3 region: CASSQGSGPTGELFF. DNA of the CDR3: TGCGCCAGCAGCCAAGGATCAGGGCCCACCGGGGAGCTGTTTTTT.

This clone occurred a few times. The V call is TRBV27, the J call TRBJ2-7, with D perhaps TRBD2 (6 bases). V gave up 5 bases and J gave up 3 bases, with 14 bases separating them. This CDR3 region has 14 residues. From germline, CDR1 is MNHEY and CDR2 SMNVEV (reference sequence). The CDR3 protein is CASSTRAGNYEQYV. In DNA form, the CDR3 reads TGTGCCAGCAGTACCCGTGCGGGGAACTACGAGCAGTACGTC.